These 13 T cell receptor beta chains originate from one sample sequenced in a study of T cells after posttransplantation cyclophosphamide. Generated by immunoSEQ multiplex PCR, the TCRdb table keeps only in-frame clones and is missing some. The sample consists of around 23,000 clones, just over 85% of them appearing once. Methotrexate plus calcineurin inhibitor accompanied controls' myeloablative marrow transplants; sampling was 1 year later. Specimen: PBMCs, collected approximately 360 days after allogeneic stem cell transplant with calcineurin inhibitor and methotrexate. Receptors were obtained from a female patient between 30 and 39 years old who received an allogeneic stem cell transplant from an unrelated donor, was CMV-positive, and had acute and chronic GVHD. These T cells may partly come from the graft donor.

The chain carries TRBV2 and TRBJ2-1; 8 nucleotides match TRBD2. Germline lookup yields CDR1 SNHLY and CDR2 FYNNEI. CDR3 length equals 13 residues. V lost 4 bases and J lost 7; bases outside the gene matches: 3. The DNA for the CDR3 is TGTGCCAGCAGTGTAGGGACTAGGAATGAGCAGTTCTTC. It codes for CASSVGTRNEQFF.

As for this clone: Other DNA sequences within the sample encode an identical CDR3. V gene TRBV20-1 combines with J gene TRBJ1-5; unclear D gene. Trimming cost V 3 bases and J 5 bases, with 5 bases left between them. This CDR3 spans 11 amino acids. CDR1 is DFQATT and CDR2 is SNEGSKA in the germline V gene (reference sequence). The CDR3 DNA follows: TGCAGTGCTAGCCCAGATCAGCCCCAGCATTTT. Its translation: CSASPDQPQHF.

This clone came up once. The chain joins TRBV5-1 to TRBJ2-2; tentative D call: TRBD2 (5 bases). Trimming stripped 4 bases from V and 3 bases from J, with 13 bases between. This CDR3 spans 15 amino acids. The V gene's germline CDR1 is SGHRS and CDR2 YFSETQ. CDR3 sequence reads: CASSQEGADTGELFF. The CDR3, as DNA: TGCGCCAGCAGCCAAGAGGGCGCAGACACCGGGGAGCTGTTTTTT.

This clone was detected once. The chain employs TRBV11-3 and TRBJ1-1; TRBD1 is a possible D gene (5 bases). Between the trimmed V and J ends, which lost 2 bases and 0 bases, there was a span of 7 bases. The CDR3 sequence is 14 residues long. CDR1 is SGHNT, CDR2 YENEEA, per germline. The CDR3 sequence is CASSLRGLNTEAFF. CDR3 in DNA: TGTGCCAGCAGCTTAAGGGGCCTGAACACTGAAGCTTTCTTT.

The CDR3 DNA sequence: TGTGCCTGGATACATTATAGAGTAAGGACAGGGGGAACTGAAGCTTTCTTT. Protein sequence: CAWIHYRVRTGGTEAFF. V is TRBV30 and J is TRBJ1-1; 10 bases match TRBD1. The CDR3 has 17 residues. The J segment lost 5 bases and the V segment lost 4 bases, leaving 16 bases of the junction unmatched. Germline CDR1 is GTSNPN and CDR2 is SVGIG (reference sequence).

This clone was detected a few times. The CDR3 DNA follows: TGTGCCTGGACCATGGGGGGGAATGAAAAACTGTTTTTT. It specifies CAWTMGGNEKLFF. The chain employs TRBV30 and TRBJ1-4; tentatively, D is TRBD1 (5 bases). Trimming took off 4 bases at V and 5 bases at J, with 11 bases between the two ends. The CDR3 runs to 13 residues. The germline V gene has CDR1 GTSNPN and CDR2 SVGIG (reference sequence).

The chain uses TRBV2 and TRBJ2-5; 10 nucleotides align to TRBD1. Germline CDR1 and CDR2: SNHLY and FYNNEI. V shed 5 bases, J shed 2 bases, and the junction held 5 bases outside the gene matches. The CDR3 loop spans 15 amino acids. The CDR3 bases are TGTGCCAGCAGTCGGGACAGGGGAGAGCAAGAGACCCAGTACTTC. Protein: CASSRDRGEQETQYF.

V usage is TRBV2 and J usage is TRBJ1-2; D is ambiguous. CDR3 size: 12 residues. The V gene's germline CDR1 is SNHLY and CDR2 FYNNEI. The V end lost 6 bases, the J end lost 5 bases, and 10 bases lay between the germline ends. CDR3 sequence: CASSENAYGYTF. Written as DNA, the CDR3 is TGTGCCAGCAGCGAAAACGCGTATGGCTACACCTTC.

The J gene is TRBJ2-1, the V gene TRBV14, with 7 bases that match TRBD2. The J segment lost 4 bases and the V segment lost 1 base, leaving 7 bases of the junction unmatched. There are 16 residues in the CDR3. Germline V gene data show CDR1 as SGHDN and CDR2 as FVKESK. The CDR3 DNA follows: TGTGCCAGCAGCCAAGTGAGGGGAGGGGTATACAATGAGCAGTTCTTC. Residues: CASSQVRGGVYNEQFF.

This chain joins TRBV19 and TRBJ2-2, with D uncertain. The germline V and J ends were trimmed by 2 bases and 1 base, with 11 bases remaining between them. The CDR3 totals 16 residues. In germline, CDR1 is LNHDA, CDR2 SQIVND (reference sequence). CDR3 in DNA: TGTGCCAGTAGTATAAAGCGACGGTTGAACACCGGGGAGCTGTTTTTT. Translation gives CASSIKRRLNTGELFF.

Notes on this clone: The sample carries other DNA sequences with the same CDR3. CDR3 bases: TGTGCCAGCAGCGTAGATTACAGACGGGGATTGGGCTACACCTTC. This sequence encodes CASSVDYRRGLGYTF. The chain uses TRBV9 and TRBJ1-2; unclear D gene. Per germline, CDR1 SGDLS and CDR2 YYNGEE. The V gene lost 0 bases and the J gene lost 8 bases, with 17 bases spanning the gap. CDR3 size: 15 residues.

Comments on this clone: Other DNA sequences in this specimen translate into the identical CDR3. V is TRBV5-1 and J is TRBJ1-5; D unresolved. V was pared by 2 bases and J by 6 bases, with 12 bases between. Germline V gene lookup returns CDR1 SGHRS and CDR2 YFSETQ. The CDR3 runs to 14 residues. CDR3 sequence (DNA): TGCGCCAGCAGCTTACAAGGACTGGGTCAGCCCCAGCATTTT. Protein sequence: CASSLQGLGQPQHF.

The gene calls are TRBV27 and TRBJ1-5, with D uncertain. The CDR3 runs 10 residues. The ends were cut back, 8 bases at V and 9 bases at J, with 8 bases in the middle. Germline-derived CDR1 and CDR2 are MNHEY and SMNVEV (reference sequence). This CDR3 reads CASPPRPQHF. The CDR3 region has the DNA TGTGCCAGCCCCCCGCGGCCCCAGCATTTT.